This TCR beta chain was documented in a study of T cells after yellow fever vaccination. Regarding the study as a whole: Subsequent booster samples again held most clones from primary vaccination (around 96% CD4, 88% CD8).

TCRdb re-called the 5' RACE reads through MiXCR, storing one row per CDR3 protein. The table lists approximately 170,000 distinct CDR3 sequences, around 10% of them singletons. On this clonotype: Antigen unknown.

The ends were cut back, 5 bases at V and 0 bases at J, with 2 bases in the middle. The CDR3 consists of 11 residues. The germline V gene encodes CDR1 SEHNR and CDR2 FQNEAQ (reference sequence). The TCR was taken from a man aged 18 to 29 who received the YFV17D yellow fever vaccine. The rearrangement links TRBV7-9 to TRBJ2-7; no clear D gene. The starting material was CD8+ T cells sorted from PBMCs, obtained 15 days after the yellow fever booster vaccination. This CDR3 reads CASSASYEQYF. CDR3 DNA: TGTGCCAGCAGCGCCTCCTACGAGCAGTACTTC.